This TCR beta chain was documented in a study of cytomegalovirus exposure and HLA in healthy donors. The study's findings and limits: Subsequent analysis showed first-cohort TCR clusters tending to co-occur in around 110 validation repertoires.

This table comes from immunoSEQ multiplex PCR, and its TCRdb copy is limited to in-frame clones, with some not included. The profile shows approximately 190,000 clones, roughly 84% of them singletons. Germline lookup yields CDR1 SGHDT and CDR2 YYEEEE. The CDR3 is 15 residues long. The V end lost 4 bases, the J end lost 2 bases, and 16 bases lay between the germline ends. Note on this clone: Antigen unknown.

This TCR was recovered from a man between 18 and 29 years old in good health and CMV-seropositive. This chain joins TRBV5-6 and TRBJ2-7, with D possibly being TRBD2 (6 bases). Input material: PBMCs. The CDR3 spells CASSGGLGVAYEQYF. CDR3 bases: TGTGCCAGCAGCGGGGGACTGGGCGTCGCCTACGAGCAGTACTTC.